Below, 18 T cell receptor beta chains from the same sample are listed, as sequenced in a study of blood T cell repertoires in COVID-19. The method was immunoSEQ multiplex PCR; TCRdb's version includes in-frame clones alone and lacks a portion of them. In the table there are about 32,000 clones, 70% to 90% of which are singletons. Sequenced material: peripheral blood. Receptor source: a woman older than 75 with active or convalescent COVID-19.

The rearrangement links TRBV14 to TRBJ2-3; no definite D call. Germline loops: CDR1 SGHDN, CDR2 FVKESK. Trimming pared 1 base from V and 2 bases from J, leaving 13 bases between. The length of the CDR3 is 16 residues. The DNA of the CDR3 is TGTGCCAGCAGCCAAGGGTACCCGGGTTACACAGATACGCAGTATTTT. Its protein is CASSQGYPGYTDTQYF.

The V call is TRBV6-5, the J call TRBJ1-1; D gene unclear. CDR1 is MNHEY, CDR2 SVGAGI, per germline. The V gene lost 0 bases and the J gene lost 2 bases, with 4 bases spanning the gap. This CDR3 is built from 13 residues. The CDR3 DNA follows: TGTGCCAGCAGTTACTCTAGAAACACTGAAGCTTTCTTT. The encoded protein is CASSYSRNTEAFF.

The J gene is TRBJ1-3, the V gene TRBV28; 8 bases are shared with TRBD1. There are 16 residues in the CDR3. Losses at the gene ends were 6 bases for V and 0 bases for J; bases not matched to a gene: 7. Germline CDR1 reads MDHEN; CDR2 reads SYDVKM. DNA of the CDR3: TGTGCCAGCAGCCCTTGGGACAGGCCCTCTGGAAACACCATATATTTT. This codes for CASSPWDRPSGNTIYF.

V usage is TRBV28 and J usage is TRBJ1-2; unclear D gene. Per germline, CDR1 MDHEN and CDR2 SYDVKM. This CDR3 contains 13 residues. The V and J ends lost 2 bases and 8 bases respectively, with 12 bases between them. This CDR3 is CASSLPRSVGYTF. CDR3 DNA: TGTGCCAGCAGTTTACCCAGGTCGGTGGGCTACACCTTC.

This clone was observed a single time. The genes are TRBV10-1 and TRBJ2-5; D ambiguous. Germline V gene lookup returns CDR1 WNHNN and CDR2 SYGVQD (reference sequence). V was shortened by 7 bases and J by 3 bases, with 18 bases between the two germline ends. This CDR3 spans 15 amino acids. The CDR3 loop reads CASKPASPTKETQYF. The DNA for the CDR3 is TGCGCCAGCAAGCCAGCATCTCCTACTAAAGAGACCCAGTACTTC.

This chain joins TRBV6-2 or TRBV6-3 and TRBJ1-6; 7 positions agree with TRBD1. The V segment lost 5 bases and the J segment 14 bases; nucleotides outside the gene matches: 9. The CDR3 consists of 13 residues. Germline V gene lookup returns CDR1 MNHEY and CDR2 SVGEGT. The CDR3 DNA is TGTGCCAGCAGTCTTGGACAGGCCAGATCCCTCCACTTT. Translation gives CASSLGQARSLHF.

The chain employs TRBV2 and TRBJ1-5, with a possible D match to TRBD1 (5 bases). V was clipped by 4 bases and J by 5 bases, with 18 bases between them. CDR1 and CDR2 from the germline V gene are SNHLY and FYNNEI. There are 16 residues in the CDR3. DNA of the CDR3: TGTGCCAGCAGTGGAGCGGCAGGGCCCGGCTATCAGCCCCAGCATTTT. It is translated as CASSGAAGPGYQPQHF.

The chain recombines TRBV6-5 with TRBJ2-7, with 7 bases matching TRBD2. The CDR3 runs to 14 residues. J was trimmed by 1 base and V by 10 bases; bases with no gene match: 10. Germline assignment: CDR1 MNHEY and CDR2 SVGAGI. For the CDR3, the DNA is TGTGCCATCCAGGATGGGGGGGTTTCCTACGAGCAGTACTTC. Translating it yields CAIQDGGVSYEQYF.

The chain combines TRBV11-2 with TRBJ2-1; no reliable D call. V lost 5 bases to trimming and J lost 6 bases, with 14 bases between them. CDR1 and CDR2 (germline): SGHAT, FQNNGV. This CDR3 has 14 amino acids. As DNA, the CDR3 is TGTGCCAGCAGCAGAGAAGTTCCCGGCAATGAGCAGTTCTTC. Translating gives CASSREVPGNEQFF.

The rearrangement links TRBV6-5 to TRBJ2-7, with TRBD2 matching over 9 bases. CDR3 length: 16 residues. V shed 0 bases and J 5 bases; nucleotides not matched to a gene: 8. Germline assignment: CDR1 MNHEY and CDR2 SVGAGI. CDR3 in DNA: TGTGCCAGCAGTTACTCGTTCGAAGCGGGGGGCCACGAGCAGTACTTC. This encodes CASSYSFEAGGHEQYF.

The rearrangement uses TRBV19 and TRBJ2-1; 12 bases fit TRBD2. The germline CDR1 and CDR2 sequences are LNHDA and SQIVND (reference sequence). V dropped 7 bases and J dropped 2; count of bases not matched to a gene: 3. This CDR3 has 15 residues. The CDR3 coding sequence is TGTGCCAGTAAGGCTAGCGGGGGGGCCTACAATGAGCAGTTCTTC. It is translated as CASKASGGAYNEQFF.

The chain has TRBV29-1 and TRBJ1-2; TRBD1 might be the D (6 bases). V shed 6 bases and J shed 2 bases, with 10 bases lying between them. The CDR3 length is 12 residues. The germline V gene encodes CDR1 SQVTM and CDR2 ANQGSEA. In DNA, the CDR3 is TGCAGCGTGGACAGTAAAAACTATGGCTACACCTTC. Protein product: CSVDSKNYGYTF.

The chain is built from TRBV7-7 and TRBJ2-1; 7 nucleotides line up with TRBD1. Germline lookup yields CDR1 SSHAT and CDR2 FNYEAQ (reference sequence). The CDR3 runs 15 residues. The ends lost 5 bases at V and 2 bases at J; junction bases unmatched: 6. The CDR3 loop reads CASSLGQAAYNEQFF. CDR3 bases: TGTGCCAGCAGCCTTGGACAGGCTGCCTACAATGAGCAGTTCTTC.

Written as DNA, the CDR3 is TGTGCCAGTGATCTAGCGGGGGGCTACGAGCAGTACTTC. Translation gives CASDLAGGYEQYF. The gene calls are TRBV7-2 and TRBJ2-7; TRBD2 matches 11 bases. Germline loops: CDR1 SGHTA, CDR2 FQGNSA. The length of the CDR3 is 13 residues. Germline trimming cut 9 bases from V and 3 bases from J; bases unmatched to any gene: 4.

This clone was counted a single time. V usage is TRBV3-1 (or the pseudogene TRBV3-2) and J usage is TRBJ2-7; 11 bases map to TRBD2. In germline, CDR1 is LGHDT, CDR2 YNNKEL (reference sequence). The CDR3 covers 15 residues. After removal of 2 bases from V and 3 bases from J, the junction contained 3 bases not matched to a gene. The CDR3: CASSQNGLAGYEQYF. The CDR3 DNA is TGTGCCAGCAGCCAAAATGGACTAGCGGGCTACGAGCAGTACTTC.

The V gene is TRBV5-1, the J gene TRBJ1-1; D is unresolved. CDR1 is SGHRS and CDR2 is YFSETQ in the germline V gene. V was shortened by 1 base and J by 2 bases, with 9 bases between the two germline ends. This CDR3 is built from 14 residues. The CDR3 coding sequence is TGCGCCAGCAGCTTGATCTCGGTAAACACTGAAGCTTTCTTT. This codes for CASSLISVNTEAFF.

The chain joins TRBV5-1 to TRBJ1-4; maybe TRBD1 (5 bases). V lost 0 bases and J lost 8, with 14 bases in between. The CDR3 loop spans 15 amino acids. CDR1 SGHRS and CDR2 YFSETQ come from the germline V gene. The CDR3 here is CASSLGPAGGEKLFF. CDR3 nucleotides: TGCGCCAGCAGCTTGGGCCCGGCCGGGGGGGAAAAACTGTTTTTT.

This clone was counted only a few times. V gene TRBV7-2 combines with J gene TRBJ1-3; 9 bases fit TRBD1. The CDR3 loop spans 17 amino acids. J was trimmed by 1 base and V by 1 base; bases with no gene match: 5. CDR1 and CDR2 (germline): SGHTA, FQGNSA. The CDR3 DNA sequence: TGTGCCAGCAGCTTAGGGGGACAGGGCCTATCTGGAAACACCATATATTTT. Its protein is CASSLGGQGLSGNTIYF.